These T cell receptor beta chains were read from a single sample in a study of cytomegalovirus exposure and HLA in healthy donors. Data came from immunoSEQ multiplex PCR; TCRdb stores just in-frame clones and leaves some out. The sample includes about 150,000 clones, around 75% seen only once; the top ten take over 1.1%. The sequenced sample consisted of PBMCs. The receptors were sampled from a man between 18 and 35 years old in good health and CMV-seronegative. The CDR3 runs from the conserved cysteine through the conserved F or W. A D gene is named only where the DNA matches it firmly. Part of the rows lack a size; the others show once, few, many or a class for expanded clones.

TRBJ2-3,TRBV2,.,.,TGTGCCAGCAGTGAATCTAGACACGAAAGGAGGACAGATACGCAGTATTTT,CASSESRHERRTDTQYF
TRBJ2-7,TRBV5-1,.,.,TGCGCCAGCAGCTTCAGGGAAGGGCTGTACGAGCAGTACTTC,CASSFREGLYEQYF
TRBJ2-5,TRBV5-1,.,.,TGCGCCAGCGCAGGGACAACTAGGGAGACCCAGTACTTC,CASAGTTRETQYF
TRBJ2-2,TRBV19,.,.,TGTGCCAGTAGTATTTCAGAACGGGCCGGGGAGCTGTTTTTT,CASSISERAGELFF
TRBJ2-1,TRBV6-4,.,few,TGTGCCAGCAGTGAGGGGCTGGACTACAATGAGCAGTTCTTC,CASSEGLDYNEQFF
TRBJ1-5,TRBV19,.,.,TGTGCCAGTAGTATGACTAGGTGGAATCAGCCCCAGCATTTT,CASSMTRWNQPQHF
TRBJ2-1,TRBV10-1,TRBD2,.,TGCGCCAGCAGCCGGGAGGCCCTATACAATGAGCAGTTCTTC,CASSREALYNEQFF
TRBJ1-1,TRBV6-6,TRBD1,.,TGTGCCACCCGACAGGGGGCGTCTTTTGGTCAAACTGAAGCTTTCTTT,CATRQGASFGQTEAFF
TRBJ2-7,TRBV30,.,.,TGTGCCTGGTCCAAGCCAGAGCAGTACTTC,CAWSKPEQYF
TRBJ2-1,TRBV7-9,TRBD2,.,TGTTCCAGCAGCCCCGGACTAGCGGGAGTGAGTGAGCAGTTCTTC,CSSSPGLAGVSEQFF
TRBJ2-3,TRBV19,TRBD2,.,TGTGCCAGTAGTATAACCGGCGGGGGGGATACGCAGTATTTT,CASSITGGGDTQYF
TRBJ2-7,TRBV4-3,TRBD2,.,TGCGCCAGCAGCCAAGATCGGGGGGGAGCCTACGAGCAGTACTTC,CASSQDRGGAYEQYF
TRBJ1-1,TRBV27,TRBD1,.,TGTGCCAGCAGTTTAGGGGACAGGGGACAGACTGAAGCTTTCTTT,CASSLGDRGQTEAFF
TRBJ2-3,TRBV9,TRBD1,.,TGTGCCAGCAGCGTAGAGGACAGGGGGGCAGATACGCAGTATTTT,CASSVEDRGADTQYF
TRBJ2-3,TRBV7-2,TRBD2,.,TGTGCCAGCAGCTCACCCCCGGGACTAAGCACAGATACGCAGTATTTT,CASSSPPGLSTDTQYF
TRBJ1-3,TRBV29-1,.,.,TGCAGCGTTGAGACCGCGGTCAAAGGAAACACCATATATTTT,CSVETAVKGNTIYF
TRBJ2-1,TRBV10-1,TRBD1,.,TGCGCCAGCAGCCCCGGGGCCGGACAGGGGAGAGCGCAGTTCTTC,CASSPGAGQGRAQFF
TRBJ2-5,TRBV4-3,.,.,TGCGCCAGCAGCCAAGATCTAGGCCGAGAGACCCAGTACTTC,CASSQDLGRETQYF
TRBJ1-6,TRBV27,.,few,TGTGCCAGCAGTTTCGGCAGGGCAGATTCACCCCTCCACTTT,CASSFGRADSPLHF
TRBJ2-1,TRBV15,.,.,TGTGCCACCAGCACCGGACGCGGGGTCTACAATGAGCAGTTCTTC,CATSTGRGVYNEQFF
TRBJ2-7,TRBV10-3,.,.,TGTGCCATCAGTGAGGGGGCAGGAGTAGCCTACGAGCAGTACTTC,CAISEGAGVAYEQYF
TRBJ2-2,TRBV6-4,.,.,TGTGCCAGCAGTCCCGGGAGCAGCGGGTTCGGGGAGCTGTTTTTT,CASSPGSSGFGELFF
TRBJ1-1,TRBV7-9,TRBD1,.,TGTGCCAGCAGCCGAGACCGATTGGGACAGACGAACACTGAAGCTTTCTTT,CASSRDRLGQTNTEAFF
TRBJ2-7,TRBV7-9,TRBD2,few,TGTGCCAGCAGCTTCCCTAGCGGGGGAGTAGAGCAGTACTTC,CASSFPSGGVEQYF
TRBJ1-4,TRBV19,.,many,TGTGCCAGTAGTCCCGCGAGGGACTCCATTGCAACTAATGAAAAACTGTTTTTT,CASSPARDSIATNEKLFF
TRBJ2-1,TRBV4-3,TRBD2,few,TGCGCCAGCAGCCAAGAGGTAGGCGGGAGTGACGGTCAGTTCTTC,CASSQEVGGSDGQFF
TRBJ1-5,TRBV19,.,.,TGTGCCAGTAGTATAGTCCAGGGGTGGAATCAGCCTCAGCATTTT,CASSIVQGWNQPQHF
TRBJ1-1,TRBV6-1,TRBD1,.,TGTGCCAGCACCTGGGGGGACAGGAAGGACACTGAAGCTTTCTTT,CASTWGDRKDTEAFF
TRBJ2-1,TRBV27,TRBD2,.,TGTGCCAGCAGCAGGGGACTAGCGCGCAATGAGCAGTTCTTC,CASSRGLARNEQFF
TRBJ2-2,TRBV11-2,.,.,TGTGCCAGCAGCCCGCGGCGGACAGCGGCCGGGGAGCTGTTTTTT,CASSPRRTAAGELFF
TRBJ2-7,TRBV4-3,.,.,TGCGCCAGCAGCCAAGCGGTATACTCCTACGAGCAGTACTTC,CASSQAVYSYEQYF
TRBJ2-5,TRBV11-2,TRBD2,once,TGTGCCAGCAGCCTAGCGGTACAAGAGACCCAGTACTTC,CASSLAVQETQYF
TRBJ2-7,TRBV28,.,once,TGTGCCAGCAGTTCAGGTTCCCTGTACGAGCAGTACTTC,CASSSGSLYEQYF
TRBJ2-2,TRBV5-1,TRBD2,.,TGCGCCAGCAGCTTAGCGGGAGGGGCCGGGGAGCTGTTTTTT,CASSLAGGAGELFF
TRBJ2-1,TRBV4-3,.,.,TGCGCCAGCAGCCAAGGGGCTAGCCGTGACTACAATGAGCAGTTCTTC,CASSQGASRDYNEQFF
TRBJ1-1,TRBV5-5,TRBD1,.,TGTGCCAGCAGCTTATACTGGACAGGGGCGGTAACTGAAGCTTTCTTT,CASSLYWTGAVTEAFF
TRBJ2-1,TRBV10-2,.,.,TGCGCCAGCAGTGACCTGGGCCACAACAATGAGCAGTTCTTC,CASSDLGHNNEQFF
TRBJ2-3,TRBV29-1,TRBD2,few,TGCAGCGTTGTCCTAGGACTAGCAGAAGATACGCAGTATTTT,CSVVLGLAEDTQYF
TRBJ1-3,TRBV9,TRBD1,.,TGTGCCAGCAGCATTTCTGACAGGGCTGGAAACACCATATATTTT,CASSISDRAGNTIYF
TRBJ2-5,TRBV27,.,.,TGTGCCAGCAGTTTATCGCGGGCAGGAGAGACCCAGTACTTC,CASSLSRAGETQYF
TRBJ2-7,TRBV28,.,.,TGTGCCAGCAGTATTACGAGGGCTCGCGAGCAGTACTTC,CASSITRAREQYF
TRBJ1-5,TRBV15,.,once,TGTGCCACCGGGCGCGGGGCAGACCCTAGCAATCAGCCCCAGCATTTT,CATGRGADPSNQPQHF
TRBJ2-1,TRBV28,.,few,TGTGCCAGCAGTTTTAGCGGCGGAGACAGGGCATACAATGAGCAGTTCTTC,CASSFSGGDRAYNEQFF
TRBJ2-1,TRBV7-9,.,.,TGTGCCAGCAGCTTAAGCACCTACAATGAGCAGTTCTTC,CASSLSTYNEQFF
TRBJ1-1,TRBV18,.,.,TGTGCCAGCTCACCTTATGAGGGGAACACTGAAGCTTTCTTT,CASSPYEGNTEAFF
TRBJ1-6,TRBV7-9,.,.,TGTTCCAGCAGCTCAAGGGTCGGAGGTTCACCCCTCCACTTT,CSSSSRVGGSPLHF
TRBJ1-1,TRBV19,TRBD1,.,TGTGCCAGTAGCAGGGGGCCCACTGAAGCTTTCTTT,CASSRGPTEAFF
TRBJ1-1,TRBV9,.,once,TGTGCCAGCAGCGTATTTGGACAGACTAACACTGAAGCTTTCTTT,CASSVFGQTNTEAFF
TRBJ2-3,TRBV27,TRBD1,.,TGTGCCAGCAGTCACCGGGACAGCAGGACAGATACGCAGTATTTT,CASSHRDSRTDTQYF
TRBJ1-3,TRBV5-5,.,.,TGTGCCAGCAGCTTGCAGGGGCACTCTGGAAACACCATATATTTT,CASSLQGHSGNTIYF